One sample yielded the 13 T cell receptor beta chains listed below, sequenced in a study of blood T cell repertoires in COVID-19 (TCRdb year 2020). The method behind the library was the immunoSEQ multiplex PCR assay. TCRdb mirrors the immuneACCESS table, restricted to in-frame sequences. Some clones are absent from its copies; in checked studies, under half trace to an unresolved V gene, and the reason for the others is unknown. The sample includes just under 55,000 clones, with roughly 90% observed a single time. Together, the top ten hold 3.9% of the sample. The sample was peripheral blood. These receptors originate from a man aged 45-65 years with acute or convalescent COVID-19.

This chain's CDR3 is CSVATGQTQYF. CDR3 bases: TGCAGCGTTGCGACAGGGCAGACCCAGTACTTC. The chain carries TRBV29-1 and TRBJ2-5, with TRBD1 matching 7 bases. The CDR3 runs 11 residues. Looked up from germline, CDR1 is SQVTM and CDR2 is ANQGSEA. V was clipped by 4 bases and J by 6 bases; unmatched bases: 2.

The V call is TRBV19, the J call TRBJ2-1; 7 positions match TRBD2. The CDR3 has 18 amino acids. The V gene end was trimmed by 3 bases and the J gene end by 5 bases; junction bases not matched to a gene: 16. Germline CDR1 is LNHDA and CDR2 is SQIVND (reference sequence). The CDR3 DNA follows: TGTGCCAGTAGTATTGAACCCCCGGCTAGCGGAATCAACAATGAGCAGTTCTTC. It yields the protein CASSIEPPASGINNEQFF.

The chain recombines TRBV6-4 with TRBJ1-1; D not certain. The germline gives CDR1 MRHNA, CDR2 SNTAGT. The CDR3 is 14 amino acids. Trimming pared 3 bases from V and 0 bases from J, leaving 8 bases between. DNA for the CDR3: TGTGCCAGCAGTGATAACAGTTTGAACACTGAAGCTTTCTTT. It yields the protein CASSDNSLNTEAFF.

This clone occurred once. The J gene is TRBJ2-7, the V gene TRBV2; D not resolved. The length of the CDR3 is 11 residues. V was clipped by 8 bases and J by 1 base, with 6 bases between them. CDR1 is SNHLY and CDR2 is FYNNEI in the germline V gene. The CDR3 region has the DNA TGTGCCAGCGCAGTGTCCTACGAGCAGTACTTC. Its protein product is CASAVSYEQYF.

This rearrangement joins TRBV18 to TRBJ1-4; TRBD1 might be the D (6 bases). The CDR3 is made up of 16 amino acids. The germline gives CDR1 KGHSH, CDR2 LQKENI. Trimming shortened V by 2 bases and J by 7 bases, and 17 bases separated the two germline ends. This chain's CDR3 is CASSPTRAGEGEKLFF. CDR3 in DNA: TGTGCCAGCTCACCAACCCGGGCAGGGGAGGGTGAAAAACTGTTTTTT.

V usage is TRBV9 and J usage is TRBJ1-6; TRBD1 might be the D (5 bases). The CDR3 spans 15 residues. Germline CDR1 and CDR2: SGDLS and YYNGEE. V was clipped by 0 bases and J by 10 bases, with 14 bases between them. As DNA, the CDR3 is TGTGCCAGCAGCGTAGCTCAAGGGGCTGGGTCACCCCTCCACTTT. It encodes CASSVAQGAGSPLHF. Using reference TRBV9 and TRBJ1-6 for the parts outside the CDR3, the full variable domain is DSGVTQTPKHLITATGQRVTLRCSPRSGDLSVYWYQQSLDQGLQFLIQYYNGEERAKGNILERFSAQQFPDLHSELNLSSLELGDSALYFCASSVAQGAGSPLHFGNGTRLTVT.

Only one count was recorded for this clone. This chain uses TRBV7-2 with TRBJ2-7, with TRBD2 identical over 11 bases. The germline gives CDR1 SGHTA, CDR2 FQGNSA. The CDR3 totals 17 residues. V was clipped by 3 bases and J by 0 bases; unmatched bases: 7. The CDR3: CASSFLGLAVTSYEQYF. The CDR3 coding sequence is TGTGCCAGCAGCTTCTTGGGACTAGCGGTCACCTCCTACGAGCAGTACTTC.

The V call is TRBV29-1, the J call TRBJ1-2; D is possibly TRBD1 (6 bases). Looked up from germline, CDR1 is SQVTM and CDR2 is ANQGSEA. V lost 7 bases, J lost 7 bases, and 13 bases lay in between. The length of the CDR3 is 11 residues. The CDR3 DNA is TGCAGCGCTCAACTCAGGGGTGGCTACACCTTC. This gives the protein CSAQLRGGYTF.

This rearrangement joins TRBV24-1 to TRBJ2-7, with D perhaps matching TRBD2 (6 bases). Trimming took 2 bases from V and 3 from J, leaving 13 bases between them. The CDR3 has 15 residues. CDR1 KGHDR and CDR2 SFDVKD come from the germline V gene. The DNA for the CDR3 is TGTGCCACCAGTGATTCTCGCGGGGTGAGCTACGAGCAGTACTTC. Amino acids: CATSDSRGVSYEQYF.

The CDR3 loop is CASSRQPGQSSGNTIYF. In DNA, the CDR3 is TGTGCCAGCAGTAGACAACCGGGACAGAGCTCTGGAAACACCATATATTTT. V and J are TRBV2 and TRBJ1-3, with TRBD1 matching 7 bases. The CDR3 length is 17 residues. J lost 0 bases, V lost 5 bases, and 10 bases had no gene match. From germline, CDR1 is SNHLY and CDR2 FYNNEI.

The V and J genes are TRBV2 and TRBJ1-2, with 8 positions matching TRBD1. Germline CDR1 is SNHLY and CDR2 is FYNNEI. CDR3 length: 14 residues. The V segment lost 9 bases and the J segment 1 base; nucleotides outside the gene matches: 7. CDR3 DNA: TGTGCCAGTCGGACAGGGAGAATTAACTATGGCTACACCTTC. Translating gives CASRTGRINYGYTF.

The chain is built from TRBV5-1 and TRBJ1-2; 8 bases fit TRBD1. V shed 1 base, J shed 4 bases, and the junction held 6 bases outside the gene matches. The germline gives CDR1 SGHRS, CDR2 YFSETQ. The CDR3 has 15 amino acids. The CDR3 sequence is CASSLTAGGFYGYTF. CDR3 nucleotide sequence: TGCGCCAGCAGCTTGACGGCAGGGGGCTTCTATGGCTACACCTTC.

The CDR3 here is CASSRWTSGSPDTQYF. Written as DNA, the CDR3 is TGTGCCAGCAGCCGATGGACTAGCGGGAGTCCCGATACGCAGTATTTT. This chain joins TRBV6-4 and TRBJ2-3, with 13 bases identical to TRBD2. CDR3 length: 16 residues. The germline gives CDR1 MRHNA, CDR2 SNTAGT. J gave up 6 bases and V 6 bases, and 9 bases lay outside the gene matches.